Below, 5 T cell receptor beta chains from the same sample are listed, as sequenced in a study of identical twins. TCRdb re-called the 5' RACE reads through MiXCR, storing one row per CDR3 protein. The top ten clones hold roughly 15% of a sample with around 230,000 distinct CDR3 sequences, 6.5% of them seen once. These same data were also listed under a study on T cells expressing NK-cell markers.

The material sequenced was CD8+ T cells sorted from blood. The receptors derive from a woman in her late teens or twenties in good health.

This clonotype has only a few counts. This chain uses TRBV19 with TRBJ2-1; D is possibly TRBD2 (6 bases). Germline values: CDR1 LNHDA, CDR2 SQIVND (reference sequence). The CDR3 runs 13 residues. Between the trimmed V and J ends, which lost 3 bases and 6 bases, there was a span of 9 bases. CDR3 sequence: CASSILGGNEQFF. The CDR3 DNA is TGTGCCAGTAGTATTCTCGGGGGCAATGAGCAGTTCTTC.

This clonotype was observed many times. V is TRBV12-3 or TRBV12-4 and J is TRBJ2-1; D might be TRBD2 (7 bases). This CDR3 spans 15 amino acids. The ends were cut back, 3 bases at V and 7 bases at J, with 16 bases in the middle. The CDR3 region is CASSFPGGGLNEQFF. The CDR3 region has the DNA TGTGCCAGCAGTTTCCCGGGGGGCGGTCTGAATGAGCAGTTCTTC.

The chain carries TRBV20-1 and TRBJ2-3; 13 bases agree with TRBD2. The ends lost 4 bases at V and 2 bases at J; junction bases unmatched: 9. This CDR3 contains 17 residues. Germline-derived CDR1 and CDR2 are DFQATT and SNEGSKA (reference sequence). The CDR3 loop reads CSATGTSGVRHTDTQYF. The CDR3 DNA reads TGCAGTGCTACCGGGACTAGCGGGGTCCGGCACACAGATACGCAGTATTTT.

This clonotype showed up many times. CDR3 region: CASSVGLNEQFF. As DNA, the CDR3 is TGTGCCAGCAGCGTAGGACTCAATGAGCAGTTCTTC. The V gene is TRBV9, the J gene TRBJ2-1; no firm D call. The CDR3 runs 12 residues. V lost 0 bases to trimming and J lost 6 bases, with 4 bases between them. CDR1 is SGDLS and CDR2 is YYNGEE in the germline V gene.

This clonotype appeared many times. The chain carries TRBV7-9 and TRBJ2-7; 8 bases align to TRBD2. Trimming at V came to 4 bases and at J to 2 bases, leaving 16 bases not matched to a gene. The CDR3 totals 18 residues. CDR1 SEHNR and CDR2 FQNEAQ come from the germline V gene (reference sequence). CDR3 amino acids: CASSSTLTGTRGAYEQYF. In DNA, the CDR3 is TGTGCCAGCAGCTCGACCCTCACCGGGACTAGGGGAGCCTACGAGCAGTACTTC.